This T cell receptor (beta chain) was documented in a study of patients and donors after allogeneic stem cell transplantation. CDR1 and CDR2 from the germline V gene are SEHNR and FQNEAQ (reference sequence). This CDR3 is 14 amino acids long. With 1 base removed from V and 1 base from J, the gap between germline ends came to 6 bases. This clonotype was recorded at least ten times. MiXCR was run by TCRdb on the RT-PCR reads, yielding one entry per CDR3 protein. The data show about a million distinct CDR3 sequences, more than 15% seen once. Sequenced material: blood, either unsorted or a sorted T cell fraction (not recorded which). J is TRBJ2-3 and V is TRBV7-9; D is undetermined. The sequence came from a human donor who was either an allogeneic HSCT recipient or a stem cell or donor lymphocyte infusion donor (not recorded which). It is not recorded whose cells these are; they may come from a transplant donor. The CDR3 sequence: CASSLDGRTDTQYF. The CDR3 DNA sequence: TGTGCCAGCAGCTTAGATGGCCGCACAGATACGCAGTATTTT.